One T cell receptor (beta chain) is described in this entry. The data were produced by immunoSEQ multiplex PCR, yet TCRdb's version contains in-frame clones alone and is incomplete. The table lists around 990,000 clones, 60% to 85% of them singletons. Negatively enriched CD4+ T cells were divided by CD45RA into naive and memory. The data derive from a study of shared clonotypes between healthy human individuals. At the level of the study: The donor pool was made up of a couple of women and a few men aged 18 to 49.

The sequenced sample was memory CD4+ T cells from PBMCs. Subset denoted: CD45RA-negative fraction. This clonotype was obtained from a man aged 18 to 35 in good health. Some clones in this sample may be carry-over from other donors' samples.

DNA of the CDR3: TGTGCCAGCAGTTTATTTGATAAAAACTATGGCTACACCTTC. Its translation is CASSLFDKNYGYTF. This chain links TRBV28 with TRBJ1-2; D call uncertain. Looked up from germline, CDR1 is MDHEN and CDR2 is SYDVKM. The V end lost 1 base, the J end lost 2 bases, and 8 bases lay between the germline ends. The CDR3 spans 14 residues.